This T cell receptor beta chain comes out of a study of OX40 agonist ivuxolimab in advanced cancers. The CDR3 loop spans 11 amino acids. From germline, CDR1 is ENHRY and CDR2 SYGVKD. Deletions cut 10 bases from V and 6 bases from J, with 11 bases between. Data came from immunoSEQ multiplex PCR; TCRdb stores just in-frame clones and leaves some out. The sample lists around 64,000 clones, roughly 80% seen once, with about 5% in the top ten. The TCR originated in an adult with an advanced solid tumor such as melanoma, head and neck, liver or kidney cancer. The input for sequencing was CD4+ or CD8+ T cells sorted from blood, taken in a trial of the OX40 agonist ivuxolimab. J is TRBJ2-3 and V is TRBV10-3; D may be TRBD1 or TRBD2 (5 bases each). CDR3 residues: CATRDADTQYF. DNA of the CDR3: TGTGCCACCAGGGACGCGGATACGCAGTATTTT.